This T cell receptor beta chain was sequenced for a study of blood T cells in healthy people across ages. Study-level background: When template switching was applied, about one barcoded beta molecule was captured per two T cells.

Healthy individuals of Caucasian origin from Russia, aged roughly 6 to 95, served as donors. In germline, CDR1 is ENHRY, CDR2 SYGVKD. The CDR3 is 15 amino acids. The V and J ends lost 4 bases and 2 bases, in that order; junction bases with no gene match: 7. A J-beta primer mix and a sample-barcoded 5' primer were used in a second PCR of roughly 7 to 12 cycles. TCRdb re-called the 5' RACE reads with MiXCR, one entry per CDR3 protein. The sample has roughly 900,000 distinct CDR3 sequences; 29% are singletons. The rearrangement uses TRBV10-3 and TRBJ2-7; TRBD2 aligns across 8 bases. The sample taken for sequencing was blood. The receptor comes from a woman aged 80 or older in good health. This CDR3 reads CAISGSSGSPYEQYF. In nucleotides, the CDR3 is TGTGCCATCAGTGGTTCCAGCGGGAGCCCCTACGAGCAGTACTTC.